This T cell receptor (beta chain) was sequenced during a study of CD8+ T cells in alopecia areata. Study-level background: Severity was scored as percentage of affected scalp area in treated patients.

Germline CDR1 and CDR2: KGHSH and LQKENI. The ends were cut back, 4 bases at V and 6 bases at J, with 12 bases in the middle. This CDR3 has 13 amino acids. RNA extraction and reverse transcription yielded cDNA as sequencing template. Clones were read by immunoSEQ multiplex PCR, and TCRdb kept only the in-frame ones, dropping some. Among around 200,000 clones listed, around 56% were seen once. This sample's treatment: oral pan-JAK inhibitor, 5-10 mg twice daily. This specimen was CD4+ T cells sorted from blood, taken at week 4, from a patient treated with tofacitinib. The receptor was isolated from a human donor with alopecia areata. The chain links TRBV18 to TRBJ1-2; D gene uncertain. This CDR3 is CASSLRGENGYTF. The CDR3 nucleotides read TGTGCCAGCTCACTTCGGGGTGAGAATGGCTACACCTTC.